The entry that follows covers one TCR beta chain sequence. What it recognizes is unknown. Trimming removed 3 bases from V and 4 bases from J; junction bases left unmatched: 5. The CDR3 extends over 15 amino acids. Looked up from germline, CDR1 is MNHNS and CDR2 is SASEGT. The sample is drawn from a study of T cell responses to AZD1222 COVID-19 vaccine. General study findings and limits: The study identified only 6 or 7 AZD1222 recipients as seropositive at baseline. In a largely white British group with more females than males, clonal diversity was possibly underestimated. In all cases, repertoires were sampled only after the peak T cell response.

Clones were read by immunoSEQ multiplex PCR, and TCRdb kept only the in-frame ones, dropping some. The sample carries fewer than 200,000 clones, roughly 88% recorded once. This rearrangement joins TRBV6-1 to TRBJ1-2, with 10 bases lining up with TRBD1. The sequence came from an adult who received the AZD1222 COVID-19 vaccine. This specimen consisted of peripheral blood, obtained 28 days after the second AZD1222 dose. CDR3 protein: CASSEDRGLFYGYTF. In DNA, the CDR3 is TGTGCCAGCAGTGAGGACAGGGGGTTATTCTATGGCTACACCTTC.